Below, 27 T cell receptor beta chains from the same sample are listed, as sequenced in a study of T cell responses to AZD1222 COVID-19 vaccine. Using immunoSEQ multiplex PCR, the repertoire was profiled, and TCRdb retains in-frame clones only, with some absent. The sample shows 150,000 to 200,000 clones, over 85% of them seen only once. The specimen comprised peripheral blood, sampled on day 0 of AZD1222 vaccination. Every receptor here comes from an adult in good health.

This chain connects TRBV19 to TRBJ2-1, with a tentative D call TRBD2 (5 bases). V dropped 7 bases and J dropped 3 bases, with 7 bases sitting between them. Germline V CDR1 and CDR2: LNHDA, SQIVND (reference sequence). This CDR3 is built from 12 residues. CDR3 bases: TGTGCCAGTACGGGAAACTACAATGAGCAGTTCTTC. Protein sequence: CASTGNYNEQFF.

This chain joins TRBV27 and TRBJ1-6, with TRBD1 as a possible D gene (6 bases). From germline, CDR1 is MNHEY and CDR2 SMNVEV (reference sequence). Trimming shortened V by 4 bases and J by 7 bases, and 11 bases separated the two germline ends. The CDR3 totals 14 residues. The CDR3 spells CASSWTEFNSPLHF. In DNA, the CDR3 is TGTGCCAGCAGTTGGACAGAATTCAATTCACCCCTCCACTTT.

This rearrangement joins TRBV6-5 to TRBJ1-3; D is unresolved. Per the germline V gene, CDR1 is MNHEY and CDR2 is SVGAGI. Trimming pared 8 bases from V and 4 bases from J, leaving 3 bases between. The length of the CDR3 is 10 residues. DNA for the CDR3: TGTGCCAGCCTCGGAAACACCATATATTTT. As protein: CASLGNTIYF.

This chain links TRBV6-5 with TRBJ2-2, with D possibly matching TRBD1 (6 bases). Trimming left V 9 bases short and J 1 base short, with 12 bases between. The length of the CDR3 is 14 residues. Per germline, CDR1 MNHEY and CDR2 SVGAGI. The CDR3 DNA reads TGTGCCAGTCGATTACAGGGGAACACCGGGGAGCTGTTTTTT. It encodes CASRLQGNTGELFF.

The rearrangement uses TRBV4-2 and TRBJ1-6; TRBD1 matches at 7 bases. The CDR3 is made up of 14 amino acids. Per the germline V gene, CDR1 is LGHNA and CDR2 is YNFKEQ. With 4 bases clipped from V and 7 bases from J, the junction kept 4 bases outside the gene matches. CDR3 DNA sequence: TGTGCCAGCAGCCCGGGACAGTTCAATTCACCCCTCCACTTT. It translates to CASSPGQFNSPLHF.

The chain has TRBV5-1 and TRBJ1-1; a weak D match, TRBD1 (6 bases). The CDR3 has 14 residues. From germline, CDR1 is SGHRS and CDR2 YFSETQ. With 0 bases removed from V and 4 bases from J, the gap between germline ends came to 10 bases. The CDR3 reads CASSLDREGTEAFF. The CDR3 nucleotides read TGCGCCAGCAGCTTGGACAGGGAGGGCACTGAAGCTTTCTTT.

This chain joins TRBV6-5 and TRBJ2-7; the D gene is possibly TRBD1 (5 bases). Germline CDR1 and CDR2: MNHEY and SVGAGI. The CDR3 runs 14 residues. Trimming left V 7 bases short and J 6 bases short, with 19 bases between. Written as DNA, the CDR3 is TGTGCCAGCACCGGTACTCCAGGGATTCGCGAGCAGTACTTC. Translation: CASTGTPGIREQYF.

V is TRBV6-6 and J is TRBJ2-3; no clear D gene. Trimming pared 0 bases from V and 3 bases from J, leaving 10 bases between. The CDR3 totals 15 residues. In germline, CDR1 is MNHNY, CDR2 SVGAGI (reference sequence). The CDR3 spells CASSYSEHGTDTQYF. The CDR3 DNA follows: TGTGCCAGCAGTTACTCGGAGCATGGAACAGATACGCAGTATTTT.

The V and J genes are TRBV5-1 and TRBJ2-5; TRBD2 might be the D (6 bases). The CDR3 runs to 13 residues. Germline V CDR1 and CDR2: SGHRS, YFSETQ. V lost 6 bases and J lost 4, with 13 bases in between. The CDR3 region has the DNA TGCGCCAGCAACATGGAGGGGAGAGAGACCCAGTACTTC. It codes for CASNMEGRETQYF.

This chain uses TRBV2 with TRBJ1-4; D perhaps matches TRBD1 (5 bases). This CDR3 is 14 amino acids long. Germline V CDR1 and CDR2: SNHLY, FYNNEI. V shed 5 bases and J shed 5 bases, with 12 bases lying between them. CDR3 sequence (DNA): TGTGCCAGCAGTATCCGACAGAGCAATGAAAAACTGTTTTTT. It specifies CASSIRQSNEKLFF.

The genes are TRBV28 and TRBJ1-5; 8 bases are shared with TRBD1. CDR3 length equals 13 residues. In germline, CDR1 is MDHEN, CDR2 SYDVKM. J lost 4 bases, V lost 6 bases, and 2 bases had no gene match. Here the CDR3 reads CASRGTGNQPQHF. As DNA, the CDR3 is TGTGCCAGCAGGGGGACAGGTAATCAGCCCCAGCATTTT.

V gene TRBV4-1 combines with J gene TRBJ1-5; TRBD1 matches 11 bases. Germline loops: CDR1 MGHRA, CDR2 YSYEKL. This CDR3 has 15 residues. The junction had 2 bases not matched to a gene; V was cut back by 3 bases and J by 4 bases. In nucleotides, the CDR3 is TGCGCCAGCAGCCAGGACAGGGGGCGGAATCAGCCCCAGCATTTT. Amino acids: CASSQDRGRNQPQHF.

This chain joins TRBV5-1 and TRBJ1-1; D is possibly TRBD1 (5 bases). Germline-derived CDR1 and CDR2 are SGHRS and YFSETQ. V was trimmed by 1 base and J by 3 bases, leaving 13 bases between them. The CDR3 is 15 residues long. The CDR3 sequence is CASSLNGGAYTEAFF. The DNA of the CDR3 is TGCGCCAGCAGCTTGAACGGGGGAGCATACACTGAAGCTTTCTTT.

V gene TRBV7-6 combines with J gene TRBJ2-7, with 12 positions matching TRBD2. CDR3 size: 15 residues. The V gene end was trimmed by 5 bases and the J gene end by 6 bases; junction bases not matched to a gene: 8. Per the germline V gene, CDR1 is SGHVS and CDR2 is FNYEAQ. CDR3 residues: CASSPGLAGTLEQYF. Here the CDR3 DNA reads TGTGCCAGCAGCCCAGGACTAGCGGGAACCCTCGAGCAGTACTTC.

This clone has a single count. The chain employs TRBV6-5 and TRBJ1-1; TRBD1 might be the D (6 bases). The germline gives CDR1 MNHEY, CDR2 SVGAGI. The CDR3 spans 14 residues. V lost 5 bases and J 1 base, leaving 11 bases between the germline ends. DNA of the CDR3: TGTGCCAGCAGTCCCCGGGACAAGAACACTGAAGCTTTCTTT. It translates to CASSPRDKNTEAFF.

The CDR3 is CASSPDSTEAFF. The CDR3 DNA follows: TGTGCCAGCAGTCCTGACAGCACTGAAGCTTTCTTT. V is TRBV12-3 or TRBV12-4 and J is TRBJ1-1; possibly TRBD1 for D (5 bases). The CDR3 has 12 amino acids. V gave up 5 bases and J gave up 4 bases, with 8 bases separating them.

The gene calls are TRBV5-1 and TRBJ2-3; weak D call: TRBD2 (6 bases). Trimming shortened V by 2 bases and J by 0 bases, and 10 bases separated the two germline ends. The germline V gene encodes CDR1 SGHRS and CDR2 YFSETQ. This CDR3 has 15 residues. The DNA of the CDR3 is TGCGCCAGCAGCTTCGGAGGGCCGAGCACAGATACGCAGTATTTT. Encoded protein: CASSFGGPSTDTQYF.

The chain combines TRBV5-1 with TRBJ2-3, with D perhaps TRBD2 (6 bases). Trimming removed 0 bases at V and 3 bases at J, with 14 bases between. CDR3 length: 16 amino acids. The germline gives CDR1 SGHRS, CDR2 YFSETQ. The CDR3 DNA reads TGCGCCAGCAGCTTGGGGCTAGCGAGAGAAACAGATACGCAGTATTTT. Protein sequence: CASSLGLARETDTQYF.

The chain uses TRBV27 and TRBJ2-1; 11 bases align to TRBD1. The V gene end was trimmed by 5 bases and the J gene end by 0 bases; junction bases not matched to a gene: 3. The germline CDR1 and CDR2 sequences are MNHEY and SMNVEV (reference sequence). This CDR3 is built from 16 residues. CDR3 loop: CASSPGTGGSYNEQFF. The CDR3 DNA is TGTGCCAGCAGTCCCGGGACAGGGGGCTCCTACAATGAGCAGTTCTTC.

J is TRBJ1-5 and V is TRBV23-1; TRBD1 is a possible D gene (5 bases). TRBV23-1 has ORF status, its function being uncertain. The ends were cut back, 0 bases at V and 11 bases at J, with 11 bases in the middle. This CDR3 comprises 13 residues. The CDR3 region is CASSQSRSRAQHF. CDR3 DNA: TGCGCCAGCAGTCAATCGCGCAGCAGGGCCCAGCATTTT.

The V and J genes are TRBV29-1 and TRBJ1-2; the D gene is possibly TRBD1 (5 bases). The CDR3 extends over 16 amino acids. V was shortened by 4 bases and J by 3 bases, with 21 bases between the two germline ends. Germline CDR1 reads SQVTM; CDR2 reads ANQGSEA. The CDR3 region is CSVGRQRKPEDYGYTF. CDR3 in DNA: TGCAGCGTTGGGAGACAGCGAAAACCTGAGGACTATGGCTACACCTTC.

The chain employs TRBV5-1 and TRBJ2-3, with D perhaps matching TRBD1 (6 bases). The CDR3 runs to 16 residues. Germline loops: CDR1 SGHRS, CDR2 YFSETQ. With 1 base removed from V and 0 bases from J, the gap between germline ends came to 12 bases. CDR3 DNA sequence: TGCGCCAGCAGCTTGATGGCAGGGGAGAGCACAGATACGCAGTATTTT. Its translation is CASSLMAGESTDTQYF.

V usage is TRBV11-2 and J usage is TRBJ2-7; 9 bases line up with TRBD2. The V segment lost 1 base and the J segment 2 bases; nucleotides outside the gene matches: 9. Germline V lookup: CDR1 SGHAT, CDR2 FQNNGV. The CDR3 sequence is 17 residues long. The CDR3 sequence: CASSLVFRSGSPYEQYF. The CDR3 DNA follows: TGTGCCAGCAGCTTAGTCTTTCGTAGCGGGAGCCCCTACGAGCAGTACTTC.

This sequence joins TRBV5-1 and TRBJ1-3, with D uncertain. From germline, CDR1 is SGHRS and CDR2 YFSETQ. V gave up 0 bases and J gave up 3 bases, with 7 bases separating them. The CDR3 spans 14 residues. The CDR3 sequence: CASSLDGVGNTIYF. CDR3 DNA sequence: TGCGCCAGCAGCTTGGATGGGGTTGGAAACACCATATATTTT.

V gene TRBV19 combines with J gene TRBJ1-2, with D possibly matching TRBD1 (5 bases). Germline CDR1 is LNHDA and CDR2 is SQIVND (reference sequence). The CDR3 sequence is 14 residues long. The ends were cut back, 6 bases at V and 6 bases at J, with 17 bases in the middle. DNA for the CDR3: TGTGCCAGTAGCAAACTCCGGGGGTCTGATGGCTACACCTTC. Its translation is CASSKLRGSDGYTF.

This sequence joins TRBV13 and TRBJ2-7; D gene uncertain. Germline V gene lookup returns CDR1 PRHDT and CDR2 FYEKMQ (reference sequence). This CDR3 has 13 residues. Between the trimmed V and J ends, which lost 0 bases and 3 bases, there was a span of 6 bases. CDR3 nucleotides: TGTGCCAGCAGCTTAGGGGCCTACTACGAGCAGTACTTC. As protein: CASSLGAYYEQYF.

The CDR3 coding sequence is TGTGCCAGCAGTTACGTGGGAGACGCTTTCTTT. Its protein product is CASSYVGDAFF. This rearrangement joins TRBV6-6 to TRBJ1-1; D is unclear. In germline, CDR1 is MNHNY, CDR2 SVGAGI (reference sequence). V was trimmed by 2 bases and J by 11 bases, leaving 9 bases between them. This CDR3 has 11 amino acids.